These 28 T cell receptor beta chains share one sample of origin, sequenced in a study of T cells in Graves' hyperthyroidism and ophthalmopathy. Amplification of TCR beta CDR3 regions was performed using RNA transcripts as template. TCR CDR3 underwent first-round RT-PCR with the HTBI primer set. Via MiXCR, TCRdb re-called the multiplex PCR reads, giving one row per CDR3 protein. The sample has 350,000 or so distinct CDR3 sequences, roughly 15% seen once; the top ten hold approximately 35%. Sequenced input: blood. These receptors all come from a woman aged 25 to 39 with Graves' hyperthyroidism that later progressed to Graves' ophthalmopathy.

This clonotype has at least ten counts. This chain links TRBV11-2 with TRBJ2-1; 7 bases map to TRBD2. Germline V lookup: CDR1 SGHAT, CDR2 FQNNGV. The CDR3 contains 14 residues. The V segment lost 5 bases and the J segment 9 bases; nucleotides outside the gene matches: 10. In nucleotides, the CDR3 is TGTGCCAGCAGCCAAGGACTAGGTCCGACTGAGCAGTTCTTC. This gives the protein CASSQGLGPTEQFF.

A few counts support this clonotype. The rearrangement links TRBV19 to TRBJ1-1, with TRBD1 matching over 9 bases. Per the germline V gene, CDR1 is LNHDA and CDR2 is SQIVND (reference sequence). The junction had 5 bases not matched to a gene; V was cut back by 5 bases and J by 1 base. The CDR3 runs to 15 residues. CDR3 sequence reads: CASSPQGQGNTEAFF. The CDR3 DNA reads TGTGCCAGTAGTCCACAGGGACAGGGGAACACTGAAGCTTTCTTT. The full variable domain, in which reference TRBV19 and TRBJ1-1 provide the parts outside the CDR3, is DGGITQSPKYLFRKEGQNVTLSCEQNLNHDAMYWYRQDPGQGLRLIYYSQIVNDFQKGDIAEGYSVSREKKESFPLTVTSAQKNPTAFYLCASSPQGQGNTEAFFGQGTRLTVV.

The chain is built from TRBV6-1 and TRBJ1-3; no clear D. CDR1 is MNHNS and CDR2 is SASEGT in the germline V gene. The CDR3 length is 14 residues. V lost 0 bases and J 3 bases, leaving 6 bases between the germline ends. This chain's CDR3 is CASSEALYGNTIYF. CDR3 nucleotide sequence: TGTGCCAGCAGTGAAGCGTTGTATGGAAACACCATATATTTT.

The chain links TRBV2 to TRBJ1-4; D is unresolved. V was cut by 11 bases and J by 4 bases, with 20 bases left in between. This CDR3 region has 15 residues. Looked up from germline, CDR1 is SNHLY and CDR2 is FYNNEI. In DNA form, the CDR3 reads TGTGCCTGCTTACCCGACCTAGTGGGTAATGAAAAACTGTTTTTT. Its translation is CACLPDLVGNEKLFF.

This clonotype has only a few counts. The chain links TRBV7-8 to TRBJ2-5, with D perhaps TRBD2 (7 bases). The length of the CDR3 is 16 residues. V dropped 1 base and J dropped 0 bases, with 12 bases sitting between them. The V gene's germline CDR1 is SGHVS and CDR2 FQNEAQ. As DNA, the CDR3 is TGTGCCAGCAGCTTAGGGGGCGGGGGCCACCAAGAGACCCAGTACTTC. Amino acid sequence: CASSLGGGGHQETQYF. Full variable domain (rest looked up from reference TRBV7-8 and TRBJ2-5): GAGVSQSPRYKVAKRGQDVALRCDPISGHVSLFWYQQALGQGPEFLTYFQNEAQLDKSGLPSDRFFAERPEGSVSTLKIQRTQQEDSAVYLCASSLGGGGHQETQYFGPGTRLLVL.

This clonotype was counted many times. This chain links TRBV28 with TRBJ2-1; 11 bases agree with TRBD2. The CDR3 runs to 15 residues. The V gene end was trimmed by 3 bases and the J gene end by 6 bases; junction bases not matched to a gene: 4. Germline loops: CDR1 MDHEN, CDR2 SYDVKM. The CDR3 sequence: CASSFLAGGLNEQFF. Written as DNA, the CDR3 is TGTGCCAGCAGTTTTCTAGCGGGGGGTCTCAATGAGCAGTTCTTC.

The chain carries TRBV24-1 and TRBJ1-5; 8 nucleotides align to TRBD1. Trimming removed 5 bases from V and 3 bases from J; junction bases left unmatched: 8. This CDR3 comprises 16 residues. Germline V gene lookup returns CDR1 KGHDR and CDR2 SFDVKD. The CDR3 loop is CATSVGQGRINQPQHF. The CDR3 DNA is TGTGCCACCAGTGTCGGACAGGGACGGATCAATCAGCCCCAGCATTTT.

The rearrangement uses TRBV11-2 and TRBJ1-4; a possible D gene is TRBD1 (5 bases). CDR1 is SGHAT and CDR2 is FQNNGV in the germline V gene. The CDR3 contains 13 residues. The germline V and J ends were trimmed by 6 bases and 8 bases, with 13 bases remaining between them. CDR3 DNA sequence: TGTGCCAGCAGGGGTCCCGGGGGAGAAAAACTGTTTTTT. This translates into CASRGPGGEKLFF.

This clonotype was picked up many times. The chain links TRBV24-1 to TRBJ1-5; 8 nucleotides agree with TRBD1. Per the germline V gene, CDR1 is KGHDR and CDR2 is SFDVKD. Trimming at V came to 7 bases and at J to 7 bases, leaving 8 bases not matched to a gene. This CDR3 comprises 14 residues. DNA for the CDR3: TGTGCCACCAGCGCGAGGACAGGGAGGCAGCCCCAGCATTTT. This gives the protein CATSARTGRQPQHF.

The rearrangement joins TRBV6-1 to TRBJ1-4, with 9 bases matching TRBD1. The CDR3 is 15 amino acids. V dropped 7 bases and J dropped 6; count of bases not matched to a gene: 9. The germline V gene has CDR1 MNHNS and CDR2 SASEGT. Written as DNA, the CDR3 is TGTGCCAGCACGGGACAGGGTCTCGAAGATGAAAAACTGTTTTTT. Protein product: CASTGQGLEDEKLFF.

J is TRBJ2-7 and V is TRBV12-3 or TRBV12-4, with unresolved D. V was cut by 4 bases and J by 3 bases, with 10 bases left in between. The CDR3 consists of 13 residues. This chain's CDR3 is CASSYTPLYEQYF. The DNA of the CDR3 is TGTGCCAGCAGTTATACTCCTCTCTACGAGCAGTACTTC.

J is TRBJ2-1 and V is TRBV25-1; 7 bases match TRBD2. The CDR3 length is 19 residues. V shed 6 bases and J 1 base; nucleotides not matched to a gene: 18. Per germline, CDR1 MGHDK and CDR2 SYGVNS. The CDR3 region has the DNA TGTGCCAGCAGCCGAGGTACTAACCCCGGGAGGCCTTCCTACAATGAGCAGTTCTTC. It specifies CASSRGTNPGRPSYNEQFF. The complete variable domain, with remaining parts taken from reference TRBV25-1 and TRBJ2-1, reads EADIYQTPRYLVIGTGKKITLECSQTMGHDKMYWYQQDPGMELHLIHYSYGVNSTEKGDLSSESTVSRIRTEHFPLTLESARPSHTSQYLCASSRGTNPGRPSYNEQFFGPGTRLTVL.

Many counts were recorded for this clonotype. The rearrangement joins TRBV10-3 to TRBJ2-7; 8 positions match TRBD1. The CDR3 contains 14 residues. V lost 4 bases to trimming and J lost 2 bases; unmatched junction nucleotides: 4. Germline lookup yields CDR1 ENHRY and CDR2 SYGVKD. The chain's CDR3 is CAISGGQATYEQYF. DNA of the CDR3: TGTGCCATCAGTGGGGGACAGGCGACCTACGAGCAGTACTTC.

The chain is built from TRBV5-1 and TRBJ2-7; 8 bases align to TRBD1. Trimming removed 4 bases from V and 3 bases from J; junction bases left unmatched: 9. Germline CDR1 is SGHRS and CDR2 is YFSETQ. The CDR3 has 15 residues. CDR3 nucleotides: TGCGCCAGCAGCCTGACAGGGGTGGGCAACTACGAGCAGTACTTC. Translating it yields CASSLTGVGNYEQYF.

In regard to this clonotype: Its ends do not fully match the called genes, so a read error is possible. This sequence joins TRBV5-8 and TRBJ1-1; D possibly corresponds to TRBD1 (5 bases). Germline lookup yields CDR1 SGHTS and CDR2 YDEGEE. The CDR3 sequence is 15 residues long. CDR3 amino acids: CACSHYFPGRTEAFF. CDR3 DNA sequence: TGTGCCTGCAGCCATTACTTCCCGGGACGCACTGAAGCTTTCTTT.

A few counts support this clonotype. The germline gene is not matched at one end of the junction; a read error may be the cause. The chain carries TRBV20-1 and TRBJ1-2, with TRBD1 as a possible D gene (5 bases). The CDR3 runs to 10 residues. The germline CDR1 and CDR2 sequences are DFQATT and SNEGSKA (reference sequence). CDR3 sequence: CSALLGHRPF. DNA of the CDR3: TGCAGTGCTCTCCTCGGACACCGTCCCTTC.

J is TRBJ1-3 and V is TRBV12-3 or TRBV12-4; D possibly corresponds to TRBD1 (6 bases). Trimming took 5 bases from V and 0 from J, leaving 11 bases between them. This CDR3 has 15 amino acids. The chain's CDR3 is CASSPTGPSGNTIYF. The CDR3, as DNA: TGTGCCAGCAGTCCAACAGGGCCCTCTGGAAACACCATATATTTT.

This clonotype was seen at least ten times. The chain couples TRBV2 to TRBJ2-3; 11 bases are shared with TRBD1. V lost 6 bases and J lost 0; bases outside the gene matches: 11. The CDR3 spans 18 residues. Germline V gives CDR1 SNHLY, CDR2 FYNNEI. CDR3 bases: TGTGCCAGCAGCCGGACAGGGGGCGTTTTTTCCAGCACAGATACGCAGTATTTT. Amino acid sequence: CASSRTGGVFSSTDTQYF.

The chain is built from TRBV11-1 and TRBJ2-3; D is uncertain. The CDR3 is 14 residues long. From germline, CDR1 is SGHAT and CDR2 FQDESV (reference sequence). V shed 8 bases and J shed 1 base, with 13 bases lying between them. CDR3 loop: CASSGVAGTDTQYF. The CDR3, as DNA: TGTGCCAGCTCAGGAGTAGCAGGCACAGATACGCAGTATTTT.

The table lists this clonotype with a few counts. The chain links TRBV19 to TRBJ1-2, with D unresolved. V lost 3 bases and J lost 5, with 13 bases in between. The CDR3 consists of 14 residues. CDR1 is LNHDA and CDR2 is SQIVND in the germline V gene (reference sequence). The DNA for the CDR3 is TGTGCCAGTAGTATCAGGTTGACGTTTTATGGCTACACCTTC. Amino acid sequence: CASSIRLTFYGYTF.

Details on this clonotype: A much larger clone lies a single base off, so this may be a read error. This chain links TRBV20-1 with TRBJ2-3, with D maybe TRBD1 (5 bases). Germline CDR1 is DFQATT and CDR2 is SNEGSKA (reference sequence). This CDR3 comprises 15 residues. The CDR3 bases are TGCAGTGCTAGTCTCCTCGGGCCGGACACATATACGCAGTATTTT. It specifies CSASLLGPDTYTQYF.

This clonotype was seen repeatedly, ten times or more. The CDR3 is CASSPGQYSQYF. In DNA form, the CDR3 reads TGTGCCAGCAGTCCTGGACAGTATTCACAGTATTTT. The V gene is TRBV27, the J gene TRBJ2-3, with D possibly TRBD1 on 6 matching bases. The CDR3 is 12 residues long. Looked up from germline, CDR1 is MNHEY and CDR2 is SMNVEV (reference sequence). The V gene lost 5 bases and the J gene lost 12 bases, with 15 bases spanning the gap.

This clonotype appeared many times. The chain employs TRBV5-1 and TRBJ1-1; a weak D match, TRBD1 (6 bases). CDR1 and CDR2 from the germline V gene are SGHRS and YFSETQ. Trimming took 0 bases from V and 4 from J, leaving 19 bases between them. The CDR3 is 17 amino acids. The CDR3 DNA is TGCGCCAGCAGCTTGGTGGTTTACGGGGGGCCCCCCACTGAAGCTTTCTTT. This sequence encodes CASSLVVYGGPPTEAFF.

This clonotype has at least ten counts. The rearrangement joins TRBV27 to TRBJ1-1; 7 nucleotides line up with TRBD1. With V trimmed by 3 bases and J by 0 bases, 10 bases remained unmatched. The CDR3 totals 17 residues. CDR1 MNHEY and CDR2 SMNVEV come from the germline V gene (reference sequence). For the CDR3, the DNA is TGTGCCAGCAGTTTTTCTCGGGACAGTAAGATGAACACTGAAGCTTTCTTT. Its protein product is CASSFSRDSKMNTEAFF.

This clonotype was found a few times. For the CDR3, the DNA is TGTGCCAGCAGTTGGAGGGCAGTAGTCCGTGGGTTAGCAACTAATGAAAAACTGTTTTTT. It is translated as CASSWRAVVRGLATNEKLFF. The chain links TRBV27 to TRBJ1-4, with D unclear. Per the germline V gene, CDR1 is MNHEY and CDR2 is SMNVEV (reference sequence). V lost 4 bases, J lost 0 bases, and 24 bases lay in between. This CDR3 is 20 amino acids long.

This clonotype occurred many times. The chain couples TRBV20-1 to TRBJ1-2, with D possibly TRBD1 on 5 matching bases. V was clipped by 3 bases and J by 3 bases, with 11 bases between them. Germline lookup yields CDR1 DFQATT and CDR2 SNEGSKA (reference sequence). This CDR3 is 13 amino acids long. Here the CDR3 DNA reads TGCAGTGCTAGTCAGGGTATGGACTATGGCTACACCTTC. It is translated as CSASQGMDYGYTF.

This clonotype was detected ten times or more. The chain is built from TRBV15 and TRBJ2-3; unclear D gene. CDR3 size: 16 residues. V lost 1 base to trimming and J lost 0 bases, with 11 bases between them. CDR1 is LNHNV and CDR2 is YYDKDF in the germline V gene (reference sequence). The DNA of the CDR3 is TGTGCCACCAGCAGAGGTGACACAACTAGCACAGATACGCAGTATTTT. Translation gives CATSRGDTTSTDTQYF. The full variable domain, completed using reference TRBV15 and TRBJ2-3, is DAMVIQNPRYQVTQFGKPVTLSCSQTLNHNVMYWYQQKSSQAPKLLFHYYDKDFNNEADTPDNFQSRRPNTSFCFLDIRSPGLGDTAMYLCATSRGDTTSTDTQYFGPGTRLTVL.

CDR3: CATSDTGQGEETQYF. CDR3 sequence (DNA): TGTGCCACCAGTGATACTGGACAGGGCGAGGAGACCCAGTACTTC. V and J are TRBV24-1 and TRBJ2-5, with 8 bases fitting TRBD1. Germline values: CDR1 KGHDR, CDR2 SFDVKD. The CDR3 runs 15 residues. V shed 3 bases and J 5 bases; nucleotides not matched to a gene: 7.